A selection of T cell receptor beta chains follows, all from one sample in a study of blood T cell repertoires in COVID-19. Libraries were prepared by immunoSEQ multiplex PCR; TCRdb keeps only in-frame clonotypes and omits some of them. Here the sample spans 200,000 to 250,000 clones, 85% to 90% being singletons. The sequencing sample was made of peripheral blood. These receptor sequences come from a man older than 75 with acute or convalescent COVID-19. Each CDR3 is given with its conserved first and last residue. The D gene is left open where the match is weak. Part of the rows lack a size; the others show once, few, many or a class for expanded clones.

cdr3_aa cdr3_nt j_call d_call clone_size v_call
CASRQMGREKLFF TGTGCCAGCCGCCAGATGGGGCGGGAAAAACTGTTTTTT TRBJ1-4 - - TRBV12-3/TRBV12-4
CASSEGHRPPGGYTF TGTGCCAGCAGTGAAGGGCATAGACCTCCGGGGGGCTACACCTTC TRBJ1-2 - - TRBV6-1
CASSSRPVAGEETQYF TGTGCCAGCAGCTCCCGACCGGTAGCGGGAGAAGAGACCCAGTACTTC TRBJ2-5 TRBD2 - TRBV11-3
CASWGTGNTEAFF TGCGCCAGCTGGGGGACAGGGAACACTGAAGCTTTCTTT TRBJ1-1 TRBD1 - TRBV5-1
CASSLVGGATNTGELFF TGCGCCAGCAGCTTGGTAGGGGGAGCTACGAACACCGGGGAGCTGTTTTTT TRBJ2-2 - once TRBV5-1
CASSRTVQETQYF TGTGCCAGCAGCAGGACAGTTCAAGAGACCCAGTACTTC TRBJ2-5 - - TRBV6-5
CASSEALAGGLKTQYF TGTGCCAGCAGTGAAGCGTTAGCGGGAGGGCTTAAGACCCAGTACTTC TRBJ2-5 TRBD2 - TRBV2
CATSKGQGGRTNEKLFF TGTGCCACCAGCAAGGGACAGGGAGGAAGAACTAATGAAAAACTGTTTTTT TRBJ1-4 TRBD1 - TRBV15
CASSLVGQTLHEQYF TGTGCCAGCAGCTTAGTGGGACAAACTCTCCACGAGCAGTACTTC TRBJ2-7 - - TRBV11-2
CASSPRQGGDTGELFF TGTGCCAGCTCACCCCGACAGGGGGGAGACACCGGGGAGCTGTTTTTT TRBJ2-2 TRBD1 - TRBV18
CASSYSHLEQGLDTGELFF TGTGCCAGCAGTTACTCGCATTTGGAACAGGGCCTGGACACCGGGGAGCTGTTTTTT TRBJ2-2 - - TRBV6-2/TRBV6-3
CASLLAYPGETQYF TGTGCTAGCTTACTAGCCTACCCCGGAGAGACCCAGTACTTC TRBJ2-5 - - TRBV12-5
CASKVAGGGTDTQYF TGTGCCAGCAAAGTAGCGGGAGGTGGCACAGATACGCAGTATTTT TRBJ2-3 TRBD2 - TRBV27
CASSSETGINQPQHF TGTGCCAGCAGTTCTGAGACAGGGATAAATCAGCCCCAGCATTTT TRBJ1-5 TRBD1 - TRBV27
CASSVGAGPTDTQYF TGTGCCAGCAGCGTAGGGGCGGGACCCACAGATACGCAGTATTTT TRBJ2-3 - - TRBV9
CAIRNPTSGSSYEQYF TGTGCCATCCGCAATCCGACTAGCGGGAGCTCCTACGAGCAGTACTTC TRBJ2-7 TRBD2 - TRBV10-3
CASSFSGLAGGLDEQFF TGCGCCAGCAGCTTCTCGGGACTAGCGGGAGGGTTGGATGAGCAGTTCTTC TRBJ2-1 TRBD2 - TRBV5-1
CASSRRQGAGNTIYF TGTGCCAGCAGCAGAAGGCAGGGCGCCGGAAACACCATATATTTT TRBJ1-3 - - TRBV14
CAWSVKLYSNQPQHF TGTGCCTGGAGCGTAAAGCTTTATAGCAATCAGCCCCAGCATTTT TRBJ1-5 - - TRBV30
CASNMIPGQNNSPLHF TGTGCCAGCAATATGATCCCGGGACAGAATAATTCACCCCTCCACTTT TRBJ1-6 TRBD1 once TRBV28
CATSDPRPGGPGETQYF TGTGCCACCAGTGATCCCCGCCCAGGGGGGCCAGGGGAGACCCAGTACTTC TRBJ2-5 - few TRBV24-1
CSASQRLTDTQYF TGCAGTGCTAGTCAGCGTCTCACAGATACGCAGTATTTT TRBJ2-3 - few TRBV20-1
CASSIRGQGNTGELFF TGTGCCAGTAGTATAAGGGGACAGGGGAACACCGGGGAGCTGTTTTTT TRBJ2-2 TRBD1 few TRBV19
CASRKGPLSEAFF TGTGCCAGCAGGAAGGGGCCGCTGAGTGAAGCTTTCTTT TRBJ1-1 - once TRBV28
CASSYSAGQGTGELFF TGTGCCAGCAGTTACTCGGCCGGACAGGGGACCGGGGAGCTGTTTTTT TRBJ2-2 TRBD1 - TRBV6-5
CAWSAGRNTIYF TGTGCCTGGAGTGCAGGGAGGAACACCATATATTTT TRBJ1-3 - - TRBV30
CASSPPLGGSLRGTGELFF TGTGCCAGCTCACCACCCCTAGGAGGTAGCCTACGAGGGACCGGGGAGCTGTTTTTT TRBJ2-2 - - TRBV18
CASSGAIGGGETQYF TGCGCCAGCAGCGGGGCGATTGGGGGCGGAGAGACCCAGTACTTC TRBJ2-5 - - TRBV5-1
CASSPRTGGTFGANVLTF TGTGCCAGCAGTCCTCGGACAGGGGGCACGTTTGGGGCCAACGTCCTGACTTTC TRBJ2-6 TRBD1 - TRBV28